The 7 T cell receptor beta chains listed next were all sequenced from one sample in a study of T cell repertoires in cytomegalovirus infection. Via MiXCR, TCRdb re-called the reads, giving one row per CDR3 protein. The sample lists fewer than 300,000 distinct CDR3 sequences, about 25% seen once, with 14% in the top ten. Sample: PBMCs. These TCRs come from a human donor in good health (CMV status not recorded). Some clones in this sample may be carry-over from other donors' samples.

This clonotype was seen repeatedly, ten times or more. This chain joins TRBV7-8 and TRBJ2-3, with 7 bases lining up with TRBD1. There are 16 residues in the CDR3. Unmatched junction bases numbered 6, after V lost 3 bases and J lost 0 bases. Germline V CDR1 and CDR2: SGHVS, FQNEAQ. The CDR3, as DNA: TGTGCCAGCAGCTTGTGGGACAGCCCTAGCACAGATACGCAGTATTTT. This gives the protein CASSLWDSPSTDTQYF.

This clonotype appeared a few times. The genes are TRBV7-6 and TRBJ2-1, with 11 bases identical to TRBD1. CDR3 length: 14 amino acids. V shed 4 bases, J shed 7 bases, and the junction held 3 bases outside the gene matches. CDR1 is SGHVS and CDR2 is FNYEAQ in the germline V gene. The CDR3 sequence is CASSWGQGVNEQFF. DNA of the CDR3: TGTGCCAGCAGCTGGGGACAGGGGGTTAATGAGCAGTTCTTC. The full variable domain, in which reference TRBV7-6 and TRBJ2-1 provide the parts outside the CDR3, is GAGVSQSPRYKVTKRGQDVALRCDPISGHVSLYWYRQALGQGPEFLTYFNYEAQQDKSGLPNDRFSAERPEGSISTLTIQRTEQRDSAMYRCASSWGQGVNEQFFGPGTRLTVL.

The chain carries TRBV4-1 and TRBJ1-1, with D possibly being TRBD1 (6 bases). The CDR3 is made up of 16 amino acids. Germline V gene data show CDR1 as MGHRA and CDR2 as YSYEKL. Deletions cut 3 bases from V and 5 bases from J, with 19 bases between. CDR3 loop: CASSHAIGGAGTEAFF. DNA of the CDR3: TGCGCCAGCAGCCACGCCATTGGGGGGGCGGGAACTGAAGCTTTCTTT.

The V call is TRBV7-2, the J call TRBJ2-5; D remains unclear. Germline-derived CDR1 and CDR2 are SGHTA and FQGNSA. Deletions cut 1 base from V and 3 bases from J, with 9 bases between. The CDR3 extends over 14 amino acids. CDR3 coding DNA: TGTGCCAGCAGCTTAGGGCAGACGAAAGAGACCCAGTACTTC. This translates into CASSLGQTKETQYF. Full variable domain (remainder filled in from reference TRBV7-2 and TRBJ2-5): GAGVSQSPSNKVTEKGKDVELRCDPISGHTALYWYRQSLGQGLEFLIYFQGNSAPDKSGLPSDRFSAERTGGSVSTLTIQRTQQEDSAVYLCASSLGQTKETQYFGPGTRLLVL.

V is TRBV29-1 and J is TRBJ2-7, with TRBD2 as a possible D gene (6 bases). The CDR3 length is 16 residues. Germline assignment: CDR1 SQVTM and CDR2 ANQGSEA. Trimming left V 1 base short and J 3 bases short, with 19 bases between. CDR3 sequence: CSVEGLEGLSNYEQYF. In nucleotides, the CDR3 is TGCAGCGTTGAAGGCCTAGAGGGACTCTCCAACTACGAGCAGTACTTC.

In its sample, this clonotype was seen many times. V and J are TRBV12-3 or TRBV12-4 and TRBJ1-1; D uncertain. Deletions cut 2 bases from V and 6 bases from J, with 19 bases between. The length of the CDR3 is 16 residues. The CDR3 here is CASSLSDAGLTAEAFF. CDR3 DNA sequence: TGTGCCAGCAGTTTATCCGACGCGGGCCTAACGGCTGAAGCTTTCTTT.

In its sample, this clonotype was seen a few times. The V and J genes are TRBV29-1 and TRBJ1-2, with D possibly TRBD1 on 5 matching bases. The V gene's germline CDR1 is SQVTM and CDR2 ANQGSEA. The CDR3 is made up of 14 amino acids. Trimming pared 1 base from V and 8 bases from J, leaving 17 bases between. CDR3 nucleotide sequence: TGCAGCGTTGAAGGGCAGGGCTCCTTCGGAGGCTACACCTTC. Protein: CSVEGQGSFGGYTF.